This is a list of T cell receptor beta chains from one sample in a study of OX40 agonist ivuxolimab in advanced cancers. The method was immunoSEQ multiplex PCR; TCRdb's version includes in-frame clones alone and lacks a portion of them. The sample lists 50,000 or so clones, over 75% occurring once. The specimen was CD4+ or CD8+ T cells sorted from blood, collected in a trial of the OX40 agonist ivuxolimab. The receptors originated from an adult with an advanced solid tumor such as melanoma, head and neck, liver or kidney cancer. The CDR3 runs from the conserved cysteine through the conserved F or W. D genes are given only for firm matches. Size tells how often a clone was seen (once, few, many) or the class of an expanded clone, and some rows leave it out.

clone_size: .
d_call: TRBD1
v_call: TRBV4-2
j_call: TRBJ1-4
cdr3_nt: TGTGCCAGCAGCCAAGGGGACAGGTATGAAAAACTGTTTTTT
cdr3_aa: CASSQGDRYEKLFF

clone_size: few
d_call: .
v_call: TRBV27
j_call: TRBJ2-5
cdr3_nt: TGTGCCAGCAGTTCCTGGGGGGTAGAGACCCAGTACTTC
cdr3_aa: CASSSWGVETQYF

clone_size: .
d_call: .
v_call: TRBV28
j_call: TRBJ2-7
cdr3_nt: TGTGCCAGCAGTTTGCCAGGACTTAGGGGCGAGCAGTACTTC
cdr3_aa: CASSLPGLRGEQYF

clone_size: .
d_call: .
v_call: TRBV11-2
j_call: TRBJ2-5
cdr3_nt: TGTGCCAGCAGCTCGACCTTTTCCTTAGAGACCCAGTACTTC
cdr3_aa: CASSSTFSLETQYF

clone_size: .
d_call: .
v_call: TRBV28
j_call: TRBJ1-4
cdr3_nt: TGTGCCAGCAACACTGATCGGGAAAAACTGTTTTTT
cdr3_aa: CASNTDREKLFF

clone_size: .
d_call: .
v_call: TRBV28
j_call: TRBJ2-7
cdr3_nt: TGTGCCAGCAGCCCCCCGACAGTATTCTCCTACGAGCAGTACTTC
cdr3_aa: CASSPPTVFSYEQYF

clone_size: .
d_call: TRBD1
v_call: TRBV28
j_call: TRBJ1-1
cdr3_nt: TGTGCCAGCAGTCCGCACAGGGGTGGCCACACTGAAGCTTTCTTT
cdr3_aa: CASSPHRGGHTEAFF

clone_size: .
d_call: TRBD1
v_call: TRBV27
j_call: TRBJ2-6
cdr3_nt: TGTGCCAGCAGCACACAGGGGGCTGGGGCCAACGTCCTGACTTTC
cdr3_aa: CASSTQGAGANVLTF

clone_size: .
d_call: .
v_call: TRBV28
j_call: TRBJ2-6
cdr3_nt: TGTGCCAGCAGTTCCTCGGCGGCCAACGTCCTGACTTTC
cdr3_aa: CASSSSAANVLTF

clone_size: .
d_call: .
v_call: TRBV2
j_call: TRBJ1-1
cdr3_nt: TGTGCCAGCAGTTTAAGTGGGAGAGAAGCTTTCTTT
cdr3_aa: CASSLSGREAFF

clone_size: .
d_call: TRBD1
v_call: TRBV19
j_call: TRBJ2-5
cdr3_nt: TGTGCCAGTAGTAGGGGACAGGGTCCTCAAGAGACCCAGTACTTC
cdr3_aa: CASSRGQGPQETQYF

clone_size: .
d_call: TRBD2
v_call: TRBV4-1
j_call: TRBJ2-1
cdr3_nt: TGCGCCAGCAGCATTTCAGGACTAGCGGGCTCCTACAATGAGCAGTTCTTC
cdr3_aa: CASSISGLAGSYNEQFF

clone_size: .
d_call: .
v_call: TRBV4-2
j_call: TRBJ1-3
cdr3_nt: TGTGCCAGCAGCCAAGAAGTGTCGGGCTTTGGGCGGATAGTCTCTGGAAACACCATATATTTT
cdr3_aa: CASSQEVSGFGRIVSGNTIYF

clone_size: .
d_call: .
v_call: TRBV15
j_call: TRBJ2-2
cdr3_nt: TGTGCCACCAGCAGAGTAGGAGCGCCTAACACCGGGGAGCTGTTTTTT
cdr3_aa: CATSRVGAPNTGELFF

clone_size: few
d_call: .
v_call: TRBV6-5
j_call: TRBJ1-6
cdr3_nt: TGTGCCAGCAGTTATCGGACCGTTAGAAATTCACCCCTCCACTTT
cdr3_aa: CASSYRTVRNSPLHF

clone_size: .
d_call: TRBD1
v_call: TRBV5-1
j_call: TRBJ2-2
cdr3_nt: TGCGCCAGCAGCTTGGGTCTTAGGGGACAGGGATACACCGGGGAGCTGTTTTTT
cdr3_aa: CASSLGLRGQGYTGELFF

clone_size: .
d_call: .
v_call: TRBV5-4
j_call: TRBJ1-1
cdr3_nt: TGTGCCAGCAGCTTGGACCCAAACACTGAAGCTTTCTTT
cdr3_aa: CASSLDPNTEAFF

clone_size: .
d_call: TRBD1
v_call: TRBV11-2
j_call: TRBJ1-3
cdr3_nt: TGTGCCAGCAGCTCCCCTGGACAGGTCGGGAGTGGAAACACCATATATTTT
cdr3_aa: CASSSPGQVGSGNTIYF

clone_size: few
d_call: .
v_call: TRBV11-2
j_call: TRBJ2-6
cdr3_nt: TGTGCCAGCAAAATCTCTGGGGCCAACGTCCTGACTTTC
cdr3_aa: CASKISGANVLTF

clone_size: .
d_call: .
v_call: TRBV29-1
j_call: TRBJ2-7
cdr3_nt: TGCAGCGATCAACAGGGTCGGGGGTACGAGCAGTACTTC
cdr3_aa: CSDQQGRGYEQYF

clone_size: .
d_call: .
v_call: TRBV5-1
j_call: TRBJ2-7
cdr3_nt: TGCGCCAGCAGCTTGGGAGGGTACGAGCAGTACTTC
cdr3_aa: CASSLGGYEQYF

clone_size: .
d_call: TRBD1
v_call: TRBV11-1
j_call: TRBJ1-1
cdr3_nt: TGTGCCAGCAGGCGTGGACAGGGGTTCACTGAAGCTTTCTTT
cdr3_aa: CASRRGQGFTEAFF

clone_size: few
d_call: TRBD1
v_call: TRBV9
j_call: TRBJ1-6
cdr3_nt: TGTGCCAGCCAGGGGACAGGGTATAATTCACCCCTCCACTTT
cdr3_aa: CASQGTGYNSPLHF

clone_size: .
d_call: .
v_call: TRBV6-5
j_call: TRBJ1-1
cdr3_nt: TGTGCCAGCAGTAGCGTCAGGGAAAATGAAGCTTTCTTT
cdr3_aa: CASSSVRENEAFF

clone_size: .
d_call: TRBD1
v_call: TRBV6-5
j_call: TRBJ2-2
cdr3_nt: TGTGCCAGCAGTTACGAGGACAGGGCCACCGGGGAGCTGTTTTTT
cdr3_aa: CASSYEDRATGELFF

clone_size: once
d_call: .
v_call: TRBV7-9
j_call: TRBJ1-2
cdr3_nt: TGTGCCAGCAGCGCGACCTCAGGGGACTATGGCTACACCTTC
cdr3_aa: CASSATSGDYGYTF

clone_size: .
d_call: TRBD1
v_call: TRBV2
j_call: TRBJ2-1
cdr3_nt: TGTGCCAGCAGTGCCAGGGGGAGCTCCTACAATGAGCAGTTCTTC
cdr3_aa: CASSARGSSYNEQFF

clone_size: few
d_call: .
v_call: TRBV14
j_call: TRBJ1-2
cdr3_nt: TGTGCCAGCAGCCCGCTTTCCCGTAACTATGGCTACACCTTC
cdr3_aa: CASSPLSRNYGYTF